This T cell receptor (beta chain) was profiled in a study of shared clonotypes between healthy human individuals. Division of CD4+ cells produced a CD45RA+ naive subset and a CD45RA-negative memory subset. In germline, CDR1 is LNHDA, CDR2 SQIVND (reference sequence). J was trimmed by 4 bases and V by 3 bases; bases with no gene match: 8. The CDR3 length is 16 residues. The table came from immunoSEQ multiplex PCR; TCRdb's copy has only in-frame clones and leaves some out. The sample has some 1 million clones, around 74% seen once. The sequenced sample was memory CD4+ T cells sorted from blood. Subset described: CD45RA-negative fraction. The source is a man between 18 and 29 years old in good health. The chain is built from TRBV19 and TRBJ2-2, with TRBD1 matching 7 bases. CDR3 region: CASSMPRTGGTGELFF. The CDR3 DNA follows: TGTGCCAGTAGTATGCCCAGGACAGGCGGCACCGGGGAGCTGTTTTTT.